A single sample is the source of the 9 T cell receptor beta chains below, sequenced in a study of PD-L1 blockade in urothelial cancer. Clones were read by immunoSEQ multiplex PCR, and TCRdb kept only the in-frame ones, dropping some. The data hold 43,000 or so clones, with around 80% observed a single time. The time point is: pretreatment peripheral blood. Sequencing was performed on PBMCs, taken around atezolizumab (anti-PD-L1) treatment. All receptors come from a man in his sixties with urothelial cancer.

The chain uses TRBV2 and TRBJ1-2, with D perhaps matching TRBD1 (5 bases). CDR1 and CDR2 (germline): SNHLY, FYNNEI. The CDR3 contains 15 residues. Trimming pared 1 base from V and 4 bases from J, leaving 13 bases between. The CDR3 bases are TGTGCCAGCAGTGAAGGGATAGCAGGGTCCTATGGCTACACCTTC. It is translated as CASSEGIAGSYGYTF. Together with reference TRBV2 and TRBJ1-2, the CDR3 gives the full variable domain: EPEVTQTPSHQVTQMGQEVILRCVPISNHLYFYWYRQILGQKVEFLVSFYNNEISEKSEIFDDQFSVERPDGSNFTLKIRSTKLEDSAMYFCASSEGIAGSYGYTFGSGTRLTVV.

The chain carries TRBV9 and TRBJ1-1; 7 bases align to TRBD1. The V segment lost 4 bases and the J segment 6 bases; nucleotides outside the gene matches: 6. Germline CDR1 reads SGDLS; CDR2 reads YYNGEE. CDR3 length equals 13 residues. The CDR3 DNA reads as TGTGCCAGCAGCACCCGACAGGGCGCTGAAGCTTTCTTT. It encodes CASSTRQGAEAFF.

The V and J genes are TRBV4-2 and TRBJ2-1; 7 bases match TRBD2. The CDR3 extends over 15 amino acids. Losses at the gene ends were 1 base for V and 3 bases for J; bases not matched to a gene: 3. Germline CDR1 is LGHNA and CDR2 is YNFKEQ. CDR3 DNA: TGTGCCAGCAGCCAAGGCTCTAGCGGCTACAATGAGCAGTTCTTC. It yields the protein CASSQGSSGYNEQFF.

The rearrangement uses TRBV18 and TRBJ1-1; D might be TRBD1 (6 bases). Trimming stripped 6 bases from V and 13 bases from J, with 30 bases between. The CDR3 totals 16 residues. Germline lookup yields CDR1 KGHSH and CDR2 LQKENI. The CDR3 here is CASSTTSAQGMGWGFF. CDR3 nucleotide sequence: TGTGCCAGCTCCACGACCTCGGCCCAGGGGATGGGATGGGGTTTCTTT. The variable domain in full, with the rest retrieved from reference TRBV18 and TRBJ1-1, is NAGVMQNPRHLVRRRGQEARLRCSPMKGHSHVYWYRQLPEEGLKFMVYLQKENIIDESGMPKERFSAEFPKEGPSILRIQQVVRGDSAAYFCASSTTSAQGMGWGFFGQGTRLTVV.

This clone was recorded only once. The chain couples TRBV29-1 to TRBJ1-4, with no clear D. Germline CDR1 SQVTM, CDR2 ANQGSEA. The CDR3 has 13 amino acids. The chain's CDR3 is CISRRQEVLKLFF. For the CDR3, the DNA is TGCATCTCCCGTAGGCAGGAGGTCCTCAAACTGTTTTTT.

The chain combines TRBV28 with TRBJ2-7; D is possibly TRBD1 (6 bases). The CDR3 loop spans 11 amino acids. V dropped 9 bases and J dropped 4 bases, with 10 bases sitting between them. Germline V gene sequence: CDR1 MDHEN, CDR2 SYDVKM. The CDR3 nucleotides are TGTGCCAGAGACAGGCGGTACGAGCAGTACTTC. It codes for CARDRRYEQYF.

Here the CDR3 DNA reads TGTGCCAGCGCCCTCATTGAGGGTGAGCAGTTCTTC. Its translation: CASALIEGEQFF. The V call is TRBV9, the J call TRBJ2-1; TRBD2 is a possible D gene (5 bases). The CDR3 totals 12 residues. The germline gives CDR1 SGDLS, CDR2 YYNGEE. V lost 7 bases and J lost 9, with 14 bases in between.

Only one count was recorded for this clone. The V call is TRBV5-1, the J call TRBJ2-1; 8 bases are shared with TRBD2. V lost 4 bases to trimming and J lost 7 bases; unmatched junction nucleotides: 13. This CDR3 has 16 residues. CDR1 is SGHRS and CDR2 is YFSETQ in the germline V gene. The CDR3 loop reads CASSGMLAGPPNEQFF. The CDR3 DNA reads TGCGCCAGCAGCGGGATGCTAGCGGGCCCTCCAAATGAGCAGTTCTTC.

The rearrangement links TRBV6-5 to TRBJ2-5; TRBD1 agrees at 8 bases. V gave up 8 bases and J gave up 4 bases; unmatched junction bases: 9. CDR3 size: 14 residues. Per the germline V gene, CDR1 is MNHEY and CDR2 is SVGAGI. CDR3 sequence: CASGSAGGRETQYF. Here the CDR3 DNA reads TGTGCCAGCGGGTCGGCAGGGGGCAGAGAGACCCAGTACTTC.